One sample yielded the 22 T cell receptor beta chains listed below, sequenced in a study of T cell repertoires in cytomegalovirus infection. These receptors' antigens are unknown. Each CDR3 protein is one row after TCRdb ran MiXCR on the reads. The sample records approximately 1,000,000 distinct CDR3 sequences, 31% being singletons. Here the sequenced sample was cultured CD8+ T cells from PBMCs, taken from culture after CMV antigen stimulation. Every receptor here comes from a human donor in good health (CMV status not recorded). Some clones in this sample may be carry-over from other donors' samples.

The gene calls are TRBV6-6 and TRBJ2-3, with D perhaps TRBD1 (5 bases). Germline lookup yields CDR1 MNHNY and CDR2 SVGAGI (reference sequence). This CDR3 is 13 amino acids long. Trimming removed 9 bases at V and 2 bases at J, with 12 bases between. CDR3 residues: CASFRAVTDTQYF. The CDR3 nucleotides read TGTGCCAGTTTCAGGGCCGTCACAGATACGCAGTATTTT.

The V call is TRBV2, the J call TRBJ1-1, with D perhaps matching TRBD1 (5 bases). V lost 6 bases and J lost 4, with 15 bases in between. The V gene's germline CDR1 is SNHLY and CDR2 FYNNEI. This CDR3 is built from 14 residues. The CDR3 reads CASSARELLTEAFF. The CDR3 coding sequence is TGTGCCAGCAGCGCCAGGGAACTCCTCACTGAAGCTTTCTTT.

The chain joins TRBV6-6 to TRBJ1-1; no clear D. V lost 2 bases and J lost 4, with 11 bases in between. This CDR3 comprises 14 residues. CDR1 and CDR2 (germline): MNHNY, SVGAGI (reference sequence). The CDR3 reads CASSYRAWGTEAFF. As DNA, the CDR3 is TGTGCCAGCAGTTACCGGGCCTGGGGCACTGAAGCTTTCTTT.

On this clonotype: One base away lies a much larger clone, so this may be a sequencing read error. The rearrangement links TRBV7-2 to TRBJ2-3; TRBD2 matches at 16 bases. CDR3 length: 16 residues. Germline lookup yields CDR1 SGHTA and CDR2 FQGNSA. The CDR3 spells CVSSGTSGGVTDTQYF. In DNA, the CDR3 is TGTGTCAGCAGCGGGACTAGCGGGGGGGTCACAGATACGCAGTATTTT.

This clonotype was seen a few times. The chain links TRBV6-2 or TRBV6-3 to TRBJ2-1; D might be TRBD1 (6 bases). The CDR3 covers 16 residues. The germline CDR1 and CDR2 sequences are MNHEY and SVGEGT. Trimming cost V 6 bases and J 0 bases, with 15 bases left between them. DNA of the CDR3: TGTGCCAGCAGCCGAATACAGGGCTTCTCCTACAATGAGCAGTTCTTC. Protein: CASSRIQGFSYNEQFF.

The rearrangement joins TRBV19 to TRBJ2-1; the D gene could be TRBD1 or TRBD2 (5 bases each). This CDR3 is built from 16 residues. V was clipped by 6 bases and J by 0 bases, with 15 bases between them. Germline V gives CDR1 LNHDA, CDR2 SQIVND (reference sequence). The CDR3 spells CASRPGTPSSYNEQFF. CDR3 bases: TGTGCCAGTAGGCCCGGGACGCCGAGCTCCTACAATGAGCAGTTCTTC. The full variable domain, completed using reference TRBV19 and TRBJ2-1, is DGGITQSPKYLFRKEGQNVTLSCEQNLNHDAMYWYRQDPGQGLRLIYYSQIVNDFQKGDIAEGYSVSREKKESFPLTVTSAQKNPTAFYLCASRPGTPSSYNEQFFGPGTRLTVL.

This chain links TRBV12-3 or TRBV12-4 with TRBJ1-1; a possible D gene is TRBD1 (5 bases). The CDR3 consists of 14 residues. V was pared by 7 bases and J by 4 bases, with 16 bases between. The CDR3 region is CASTPPNTGTEAFF. CDR3 DNA: TGTGCCAGCACCCCCCCCAATACAGGCACTGAAGCTTTCTTT.

V usage is TRBV7-8 and J usage is TRBJ2-7; D may be TRBD2 (6 bases). From germline, CDR1 is SGHVS and CDR2 FQNEAQ. Trimming removed 5 bases at V and 1 base at J, with 15 bases between. The CDR3 runs 15 residues. CDR3 nucleotide sequence: TGTGCCAGCAGCCCTACTAGCCCCAGATCCTACGAGCAGTACGTC. Its translation: CASSPTSPRSYEQYV.

This clonotype was seen more than once but under ten times. This chain joins TRBV10-3 and TRBJ1-2; D is undetermined. Germline CDR1 ENHRY, CDR2 SYGVKD. The CDR3 runs 14 residues. The germline V and J ends were trimmed by 4 bases and 0 bases, with 9 bases remaining between them. CDR3 in DNA: TGTGCCATCAGTGGGAGCCCAGCTAACTATGGCTACACCTTC. Translated: CAISGSPANYGYTF.

Many counts were recorded for this clonotype. V gene TRBV19 combines with J gene TRBJ1-1; no reliable D call. With 7 bases removed from V and 1 base from J, the gap between germline ends came to 7 bases. The CDR3 sequence is 12 residues long. Germline assignment: CDR1 LNHDA and CDR2 SQIVND (reference sequence). This CDR3 reads CASTEGNTEAFF. The CDR3 nucleotides read TGTGCCAGTACCGAGGGGAACACTGAAGCTTTCTTT. The entire variable domain, with the rest obtained from reference TRBV19 and TRBJ1-1, is as follows: DGGITQSPKYLFRKEGQNVTLSCEQNLNHDAMYWYRQDPGQGLRLIYYSQIVNDFQKGDIAEGYSVSREKKESFPLTVTSAQKNPTAFYLCASTEGNTEAFFGQGTRLTVV.

A few counts support this clonotype. The V and J genes are TRBV7-9 and TRBJ1-2; maybe TRBD1 (5 bases). The CDR3 has 13 residues. Germline CDR1 SEHNR, CDR2 FQNEAQ (reference sequence). Trimming took off 5 bases at V and 8 bases at J, with 15 bases between the two ends. CDR3: CASSPPFGDGYTF. CDR3 in DNA: TGTGCCAGCAGCCCGCCTTTCGGGGACGGCTACACCTTC.

J is TRBJ2-6 and V is TRBV20-1, with a tentative D call TRBD1 (5 bases). Trimming removed 5 bases from V and 1 base from J, with 12 bases in between. CDR1 is DFQATT and CDR2 is SNEGSKA in the germline V gene (reference sequence). CDR3 size: 15 residues. CDR3 residues: CSALQRQSGANVLTF. The CDR3 coding sequence is TGCAGTGCTCTCCAACGACAGTCTGGGGCCAACGTCCTGACTTTC.

This clonotype was observed at least ten times. The gene calls are TRBV6-1 and TRBJ2-1; maybe TRBD1 (6 bases). The CDR3 is made up of 16 amino acids. V lost 5 bases and J lost 0, with 14 bases in between. Germline V CDR1 and CDR2: MNHNS, SASEGT. This chain's CDR3 is CASSSRTESSYNEQFF. The CDR3 bases are TGTGCCAGCAGTTCCCGGACAGAGAGCTCCTACAATGAGCAGTTCTTC.

The genes are TRBV19 and TRBJ1-1; D gene uncertain. Trimming pared 4 bases from V and 1 base from J, leaving 7 bases between. This CDR3 region has 13 residues. Germline V gene data show CDR1 as LNHDA and CDR2 as SQIVND (reference sequence). As DNA, the CDR3 is TGTGCCAGTAGTAAGGCAGGGAACACTGAAGCTTTCTTT. Translated, it gives CASSKAGNTEAFF. The entire variable domain, with the rest obtained from reference TRBV19 and TRBJ1-1, is as follows: DGGITQSPKYLFRKEGQNVTLSCEQNLNHDAMYWYRQDPGQGLRLIYYSQIVNDFQKGDIAEGYSVSREKKESFPLTVTSAQKNPTAFYLCASSKAGNTEAFFGQGTRLTVV.

The CDR3 nucleotides are TGTGCCAGCGGGTCCCCTCGAACCTACGAGCAGTACGTC. This sequence encodes CASGSPRTYEQYV. V usage is TRBV27 and J usage is TRBJ2-7, with D unresolved. The CDR3 loop spans 13 amino acids. Trimming removed 8 bases from V and 2 bases from J, with 13 bases in between. Germline CDR1 and CDR2: MNHEY and SMNVEV (reference sequence).

This clonotype occurred a few times. The chain carries TRBV5-4 and TRBJ2-3; 7 bases are a match to TRBD2. V gave up 4 bases and J gave up 6 bases; unmatched junction bases: 11. The CDR3 extends over 15 amino acids. The germline gives CDR1 SGHNT, CDR2 YYREEE (reference sequence). The CDR3 loop reads CASSPNSLAADTQYF. As DNA, the CDR3 is TGTGCCAGCAGCCCTAATTCTCTAGCGGCCGATACGCAGTATTTT.

The genes are TRBV10-3 and TRBJ2-5; D may match TRBD1 or TRBD2 (5 bases each). The CDR3 runs to 11 residues. Germline CDR1 ENHRY, CDR2 SYGVKD. V shed 7 bases and J shed 5 bases, with 8 bases lying between them. The CDR3: CAIKEGETQYF. For the CDR3, the DNA is TGTGCCATCAAAGAGGGGGAGACCCAGTACTTC.

The chain carries TRBV28 and TRBJ1-3; D remains unclear. In germline, CDR1 is MDHEN, CDR2 SYDVKM. Between the trimmed V and J ends, which lost 6 bases and 4 bases, there was a span of 13 bases. The CDR3 has 14 amino acids. CDR3 bases: TGTGCCAGCAGCTCAGGAGGGCCGGGAAACACCATATATTTT. This gives the protein CASSSGGPGNTIYF.

This clonotype was seen a single time. A much larger clone sits a single nucleotide away, making a read error possible. This chain uses TRBV4-3 with TRBJ1-6; D remains ambiguous. Germline values: CDR1 LGHNA, CDR2 YSLEER. This CDR3 has 16 residues. CDR3 in amino acids: CASNQDLSSYNSPLHF. The DNA for the CDR3 is TGCGCCAGCAACCAAGATCTGAGCTCCTATAATTCACCCCTCCACTTT.

The chain couples TRBV10-3 to TRBJ1-1, with 9 bases fitting TRBD1. CDR3 length: 17 amino acids. With V trimmed by 7 bases and J by 4 bases, 16 bases remained unmatched. The germline CDR1 and CDR2 sequences are ENHRY and SYGVKD. The CDR3, as DNA: TGTGCCATCAAGGTCGCCAGCGAGGACAGGGGTGGCACTGAAGCTTTCTTT. Protein: CAIKVASEDRGGTEAFF.

This clonotype was seen only a few times. The chain uses TRBV20-1 and TRBJ2-2; D may be TRBD2 (6 bases). Trimming removed 5 bases from V and 4 bases from J, with 8 bases in between. Germline V gene sequence: CDR1 DFQATT, CDR2 SNEGSKA (reference sequence). This CDR3 spans 12 amino acids. The CDR3 DNA sequence: TGCAGTGCTCTGGGGGGCACCGGGGAGCTGTTTTTT. The encoded protein is CSALGGTGELFF.

J is TRBJ1-1 and V is TRBV29-1; no clear D gene. The V end lost 0 bases, the J end lost 1 base, and 9 bases lay between the germline ends. Germline V gene lookup returns CDR1 SQVTM and CDR2 ANQGSEA. The CDR3 runs 14 residues. The CDR3 region has the DNA TGCAGCGTTGAAGAAGGCAGGACGAACACTGAAGCTTTCTTT. Translation: CSVEEGRTNTEAFF.